These T cell receptor beta chains were read from a single sample in a study of T cell responses to AZD1222 COVID-19 vaccine. Produced via immunoSEQ multiplex PCR; TCRdb's table is partial and in-frame only. Altogether some 130,000 clones are present, roughly 93% being singletons, with the ten largest covering under 4%. Sample: peripheral blood, taken on day 0 of AZD1222 vaccination. The receptor source for this set is an adult in good health. Both conserved end residues are part of each CDR3. Each record gives: J gene, V gene, CDR3 protein.

j_gene: TRBJ1-1
v_gene: TRBV5-5
CDR3aa: CASSLLSLEGDTEAFF

j_gene: TRBJ2-2
v_gene: TRBV10-3
CDR3aa: CAISVLASTNTGELFF

j_gene: TRBJ2-1
v_gene: TRBV18
CDR3aa: CASSPSLLQGNEQFF

j_gene: TRBJ1-1
v_gene: TRBV19
CDR3aa: CVTSTGPEGVNTEAFF

j_gene: TRBJ1-2
v_gene: TRBV12-3/TRBV12-4
CDR3aa: CASSLGTVAGYTF

j_gene: TRBJ1-2
v_gene: TRBV28
CDR3aa: CASSLGQGDYGYTF

j_gene: TRBJ2-6
v_gene: TRBV18
CDR3aa: CASSPQRRQLSGANVLTF

j_gene: TRBJ2-1
v_gene: TRBV6-2/TRBV6-3
CDR3aa: CASSTGLAGGYNEQFF

j_gene: TRBJ2-4
v_gene: TRBV11-2
CDR3aa: CASSLGTDIAKNIQYF

j_gene: TRBJ2-3
v_gene: TRBV19
CDR3aa: CASRGTGASTDTQYF

j_gene: TRBJ1-4
v_gene: TRBV6-5
CDR3aa: CASSYAGAQREKLFF

j_gene: TRBJ1-4
v_gene: TRBV5-1
CDR3aa: CASSLLQEEKLFF